This passage covers 15 T cell receptor beta chains from one sample sequenced in a study of response to subunit inactivated influenza vaccine. A single record per CDR3 protein comes from TCRdb applying MiXCR to the RT-PCR reads. The table shows 610,000 or so distinct CDR3 sequences, with 12% to 15% occurring only once. Sequencing used PBMCs from blood, obtained approximately 12 days after vaccination. These receptors originate from a middle-aged man who received an inactivated influenza vaccine.

This clonotype was seen a few times. V gene TRBV30 combines with J gene TRBJ2-3; 11 bases map to TRBD2. From germline, CDR1 is GTSNPN and CDR2 SVGIG (reference sequence). The junction had 8 bases not matched to a gene; V was cut back by 4 bases and J by 2 bases. The CDR3 covers 16 residues. CDR3 coding DNA: TGTGCCTGGACGGGCTTAGCGGGGGGGCCCACAGATACGCAGTATTTT. It translates to CAWTGLAGGPTDTQYF.

Here the CDR3 DNA reads TGTGCCAGTCAACAGATACCCTCCTACGAGCAGTACTTC. It specifies CASQQIPSYEQYF. The chain uses TRBV28 and TRBJ2-7; D gene unclear. CDR1 is MDHEN, CDR2 SYDVKM, per germline. The CDR3 is 13 residues long. V was clipped by 9 bases and J by 0 bases, with 12 bases between them.

There are a few counts of this clonotype. J is TRBJ1-5 and V is TRBV7-6; D is uncertain. CDR3 length equals 14 residues. The germline V gene has CDR1 SGHVS and CDR2 FNYEAQ. Trimming took 3 bases from V and 4 from J, leaving 10 bases between them. Here the CDR3 reads CASSFLGVNQPQHF. CDR3 DNA: TGTGCCAGCAGCTTCCTTGGGGTAAATCAGCCCCAGCATTTT.

This clonotype has only a few counts. The chain links TRBV13 to TRBJ2-5; tentatively, D is TRBD1 (5 bases). The CDR3 has 14 amino acids. Germline CDR1 reads PRHDT; CDR2 reads FYEKMQ (reference sequence). V shed 4 bases and J shed 2 bases, with 11 bases lying between them. The CDR3 bases are TGTGCCAGCAGCTCCCGACAGACTCAAGAGACCCAGTACTTC. Encoded protein: CASSSRQTQETQYF. Looking up the rest from reference TRBV13 and TRBJ2-5 gives the full variable domain: AAGVIQSPRHLIKEKRETATLKCYPIPRHDTVYWYQQGPGQDPQFLISFYEKMQSDKGSIPDRFSAQQFSDYHSELNMSSLELGDSALYFCASSSRQTQETQYFGPGTRLLVL.

This clonotype was observed a handful of times. The genes are TRBV7-9 and TRBJ1-2, with D perhaps matching TRBD1 (6 bases). The CDR3 covers 13 residues. CDR1 SEHNR and CDR2 FQNEAQ come from the germline V gene (reference sequence). V gave up 1 base and J gave up 8 bases, with 11 bases separating them. The CDR3 protein is CASSLDRVGGYTF. The CDR3 DNA reads TGTGCCAGCAGCTTAGACAGGGTCGGCGGCTACACCTTC. The whole variable domain, filled in from reference TRBV7-9 and TRBJ1-2, reads DTGVSQNPRHKITKRGQNVTFRCDPISEHNRLYWYRQTLGQGPEFLTYFQNEAQLEKSRLLSDRFSAERPKGSFSTLEIQRTEQGDSAMYLCASSLDRVGGYTFGSGTRLTVV.

The J gene is TRBJ2-5, the V gene TRBV28; the D is unclear. The V and J ends lost 3 bases and 5 bases respectively, with 7 bases between them. The length of the CDR3 is 12 residues. Germline V CDR1 and CDR2: MDHEN, SYDVKM. CDR3 nucleotide sequence: TGTGCCAGCAGTTTTTTTCCTGAGACCCAGTACTTC. This translates into CASSFFPETQYF.

This clonotype was found a few times. The chain combines TRBV4-2 with TRBJ1-5; tentatively, D is TRBD1 (6 bases). CDR1 and CDR2 (germline): LGHNA, YNFKEQ. The V end was cut by 3 bases, the J end by 2 bases, with 11 bases between. This CDR3 is 15 amino acids long. CDR3 protein: CASSHTGSGNQPQHF. CDR3 DNA: TGTGCCAGCAGCCATACAGGGTCGGGCAATCAGCCCCAGCATTTT.

This clonotype was seen a handful of times. The chain couples TRBV20-1 to TRBJ2-7; 7 bases fit TRBD2. CDR1 DFQATT and CDR2 SNEGSKA come from the germline V gene (reference sequence). The length of the CDR3 is 15 residues. V shed 4 bases, J shed 5 bases, and the junction held 14 bases outside the gene matches. CDR3 loop: CSATKAGRVVNEQYF. CDR3 sequence (DNA): TGCAGTGCTACTAAAGCGGGAAGAGTAGTCAACGAGCAGTACTTC.

This clonotype was detected ten times or more. This chain connects TRBV5-5 to TRBJ1-5; unclear D gene. This CDR3 contains 13 residues. V lost 2 bases, J lost 0 bases, and 3 bases lay in between. CDR1 and CDR2 (germline): SGHKS, YYEKEE (reference sequence). The CDR3 DNA reads TGTGCCAGCAGCTTCCATAGCAATCAGCCCCAGCATTTT. Its protein is CASSFHSNQPQHF.

This rearrangement joins TRBV20-1 to TRBJ2-7, with 8 bases identical to TRBD1. Germline assignment: CDR1 DFQATT and CDR2 SNEGSKA (reference sequence). The V gene end was trimmed by 5 bases and the J gene end by 5 bases; junction bases not matched to a gene: 5. There are 12 residues in the CDR3. CDR3 loop: CSAYRGKDEQYF. Written as DNA, the CDR3 is TGCAGTGCTTACAGGGGGAAGGACGAGCAGTACTTC.

The table lists this clonotype with a few counts. The J gene is TRBJ1-5, the V gene TRBV12-5; no clear D gene. The CDR3 runs 10 residues. The V and J ends lost 8 bases and 9 bases respectively, with 8 bases between them. Germline CDR1 and CDR2: LGHNT and FRNRAP. This chain's CDR3 is CASPEVPQHF. The CDR3 region has the DNA TGTGCTAGTCCCGAGGTGCCCCAGCATTTT.

V gene TRBV20-1 combines with J gene TRBJ2-3, with D maybe TRBD2 (5 bases). Germline-derived CDR1 and CDR2 are DFQATT and SNEGSKA (reference sequence). Trimming removed 1 base at V and 1 base at J, with 15 bases between. This CDR3 comprises 16 residues. Here the CDR3 DNA reads TGCAGTGCTAGAGGGGTGCGGGCATGGGGCACAGATACGCAGTATTTT. It encodes CSARGVRAWGTDTQYF.

The chain recombines TRBV7-8 with TRBJ2-2; 9 nucleotides agree with TRBD2. V lost 4 bases to trimming and J lost 7 bases; unmatched junction nucleotides: 10. CDR1 and CDR2 (germline): SGHVS, FQNEAQ. CDR3 size: 16 residues. Here the CDR3 reads CASSWAREAGGGELFF. DNA for the CDR3: TGTGCCAGCAGCTGGGCGCGGGAAGCGGGGGGCGGGGAGCTGTTTTTT.

This clonotype was seen repeatedly, ten times or more. The rearrangement uses TRBV15 and TRBJ2-3; TRBD1 is a possible D gene (6 bases). Trimming left V 1 base short and J 0 bases short, with 11 bases between. This CDR3 is 16 amino acids long. Per the germline V gene, CDR1 is LNHNV and CDR2 is YYDKDF (reference sequence). The CDR3 DNA reads TGTGCCACCAGCAGAGGTCCAGGGGTTAGCACAGATACGCAGTATTTT. Translating it yields CATSRGPGVSTDTQYF.

The chain has TRBV11-2 and TRBJ2-1, with D perhaps matching TRBD1 (6 bases). The CDR3 length is 19 residues. V shed 1 base and J shed 0 bases, with 19 bases lying between them. Germline V gene lookup returns CDR1 SGHAT and CDR2 FQNNGV. As DNA, the CDR3 is TGTGCCAGCAGCTTAGTTGGACAGCCGGGGTTCGGCTCCTACAATGAGCAGTTCTTC. Translating gives CASSLVGQPGFGSYNEQFF.